This T cell receptor beta chain stems from a study of blood T cell repertoires in COVID-19. Background on the study: Sites across the United States, Italy and Spain contributed samples from acute and convalescent COVID-19. Sample material is recorded as cDNA or gDNA derived from T cells, B-cell-depleted T cells, or PBMCs.

Libraries were prepared by immunoSEQ multiplex PCR; TCRdb keeps only in-frame clonotypes and omits some of them. Of around 150,000 clones detected, roughly four fifths appear once; the ten largest clones hold about 5.8%. This CDR3 has 17 amino acids. V was pared by 0 bases and J by 2 bases, with 9 bases of the junction left unmatched. Germline V gene lookup returns CDR1 KGHSH and CDR2 LQKENI. This chain links TRBV18 with TRBJ2-5; 7 nucleotides agree with TRBD2. The TCR originated in a human donor in a cohort sampled during active COVID-19. The sequenced sample consisted of peripheral blood. The CDR3, as DNA: TGTGCCAGCTCACCACCAAGATTGCGGGGGAGGCAAGAGACCCAGTACTTC. The encoded protein is CASSPPRLRGRQETQYF.